This TCR beta chain was captured in a study of blood T cell repertoires in COVID-19. Turning to the study itself: The analysed material was cDNA or gDNA that came from T cells, B-cell-depleted T cells, or PBMCs.

Recruitment covered about two dozen US areas and drew participants whose ages spanned roughly 18 to 89 years. Recovered Cohort 3 donors showed two negative PCRs, clearance, or symptom resolution. Measured with immunoSEQ multiplex PCR; TCRdb has only the in-frame clones, and not every one. The sample carries 350,000 or so clones, under 95% recorded once. Sequenced sample: PBMCs or T cells enriched from blood (not recorded which). The source of this sequence is a woman aged 30 to 39 who had recovered from COVID-19.

Here the CDR3 reads CASSLGGARGNSPLHF. In DNA form, the CDR3 reads TGTGCCAGCAGTTTGGGAGGGGCTCGCGGAAATTCACCCCTCCACTTT. The chain couples TRBV28 to TRBJ1-6; D possibly corresponds to TRBD1 (5 bases). Deletions cut 3 bases from V and 7 bases from J, with 16 bases between. The CDR3 has 16 amino acids. The germline CDR1 and CDR2 sequences are MDHEN and SYDVKM.